This T cell receptor beta chain appears in the sequencing data of a study of shared clonotypes between healthy human individuals (dated by TCRdb to 2018 to 2021). Background on the whole study: The cohort comprised two women and a few men aged 18 to 49 years. For each donor, CD4 naive and CD4 memory were each run on three plates, CD8 naive on two plates, and CD8 memory on one plate. The study deeply sequenced blood TCR repertoires of about five healthy adults to estimate repertoire size and the extent of clonotype sharing between individuals. Different laboratories and diverse techniques were used to prepare libraries and sequence TCR repertoires, to increase sequencing depth and limit assay-specific biases. Between about 0.8 and 9 billion PBMCs per donor were obtained by leukapheresis.

V was cut back by 4 bases and J by 5 bases, leaving a gap of 11 bases between them. The CDR3 spans 12 residues, from the cysteine through the phenylalanine. Only the CDR3 DNA stays, 36 bases, in frame from base 1. The germline V gene (reference sequence) gives CDR1 as GTSNPN and CDR2 as SVGIG. As for this clone: Its target antigen remains unknown. Per-base quality was not reported, and no clone a single base away is much larger than it.

The study at large found these results: Across four donors, approximately 5% of naive CD4, 3% to 3.5% of naive CD8, 2.3% of memory CD4, and approximately 0.4% of memory CD8 clonotypes were shared. Pairwise subsampling indicated that sequencing depth was expected to affect the degree of clonotype sharing among donors. Naive subsets generally had larger estimated clonotype richness than memory subsets did. Clonotypes shared by all four sorted-subset donors showed higher generation probabilities than non-shared clonotypes. Because the study included only a small number of donors, the genetic and exposure-history diversity represented was limited. Sampling was restricted to blood, and TCR repertoires in tissues likely differ from the TCR repertoires found in blood. Rarefaction of sorted-subset datasets indicated incomplete sequencing despite the large sequencing depth.

The donors were healthy, HIV-negative adults who had no recently reported acute infections or vaccinations. All donors were Caucasian adults living in Nashville, Tennessee, USA. Magnetic negative selection was used to enrich CD4+ T cells, after which naive cells were positively selected on CD45RA and the negative fraction became the memory subset. Blood was collected by leukapheresis, and PBMCs were isolated by Ficoll-Histopaque density gradient centrifugation and then cryopreserved in liquid nitrogen vapor phase. Analytical flow cytometry was used to check the purity and quantity of every magnetically sorted T cell population. Genomic DNA was isolated from every sorted fraction and measured by UV absorbance on a Nanodrop 2000c. TCR CDR3 regions were amplified from genomic DNA by multiplex PCR using the deep immunoSEQ assay. Genomic DNA extracted from each cell subset was distributed evenly over all wells of several immunoSEQ 96-well plates, and each plate served as one replicate. Each replicate PCR for sorted subsets received about 210 ng genomic DNA, equal to tens of thousands of T cell genomes. Purified libraries were measured with a Qubit 3.0 fluorometer, size-checked on a Bioanalyzer 2100, and measured again with the KAPA Library Quantification kit. Every immunoSEQ 96-well plate was sequenced on a separate single-read 150-cycle Illumina NextSeq 550 flow cell. In the original analysis: Because only junctional sequences without quality scores were contained in the immunoSEQ output, filtering matching that applied to full-length reads could not be performed. Sequences were annotated with PyIR, a Python wrapper for IgBLAST v1.9, and V/J genes and CDR3 were assigned using IMGT germline references. Reads with weak V/J assignments (E-value above 1e-6), missing CDR3, stop codons, out-of-frame junctions, or ambiguous translated residues were removed. V3J clonotypes were defined as sequences sharing the same inferred V gene, J gene, and CDR3 amino acid sequence. Percentage overlap between repertoires was computed as shared unique clonotypes divided by the size of the smaller repertoire. Three approaches were used to assess repertoire richness: RTK rarefaction, the Chao1 estimator, and Recon v2.1 estimates of unobserved clonotypes. For all TCRbeta clonotypes obtained by the gDNA method from a few donors, generation probabilities were computed with OLGA. The clones in this table, taken by TCRdb from immuneACCESS, are in-frame only. Not every clone is retained; where verified, under half of the shortfall comes from an unresolved V gene, and the cause of the rest is unknown. V and J calls and clone size are those listed in that table; D and trimming were worked out from the DNA. The sample table lists 2 million or so clones, about 95% of them with a count of one. Roughly 0.13% of the sample lies in the top ten.

The chain is encoded by TRBV30 joined to TRBJ1-1; the D gene cannot be resolved reliably. Sequencing used naive CD4+ T cells sorted from blood. In light of the paper, this sample's cell subset or site label describes: CD45RA+ positively selected. The clonotype comes from a man aged 18 to 30 in good health. The CDR3 has the sequence CAWTSGRTEAFF. The DNA is as follows: TGTGCCTGGACGAGTGGGAGGACTGAAGCTTTCTTT.